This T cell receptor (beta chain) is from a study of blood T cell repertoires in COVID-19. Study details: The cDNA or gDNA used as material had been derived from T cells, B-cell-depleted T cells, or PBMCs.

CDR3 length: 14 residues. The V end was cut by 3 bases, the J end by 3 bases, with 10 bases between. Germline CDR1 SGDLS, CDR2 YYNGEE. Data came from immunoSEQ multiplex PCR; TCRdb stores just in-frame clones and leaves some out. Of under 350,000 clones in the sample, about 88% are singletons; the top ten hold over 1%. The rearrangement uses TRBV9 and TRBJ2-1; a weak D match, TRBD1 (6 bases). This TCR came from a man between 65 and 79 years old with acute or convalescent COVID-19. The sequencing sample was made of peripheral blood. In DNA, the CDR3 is TGTGCCAGCAGCGAGAGACAGGTCTACAATGAGCAGTTCTTC. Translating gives CASSERQVYNEQFF.